This TCR beta chain came from a study of blood T cells in healthy people across ages. General observations from the study: For the donors, CMV status was unknown and possibly confounded expanded clonotype changes.

On this clonotype itself: Antigen: not known.

Isolating PBMCs gave at least 6 million of these cells per sample. CDR3 length equals 14 residues. CDR1 is MNHEY and CDR2 is SVGEGT in the germline V gene. V was pared by 0 bases and J by 0 bases, with 6 bases between. A second about 7 to 11 cycle PCR used barcoded and J-beta primers. TCRdb ran MiXCR on the 5' RACE reads and lists one entry per CDR3 protein. The table lists some 880,000 distinct CDR3 sequences, around 36% of them singletons. The receptor's source is a young man in good health. The rearrangement joins TRBV6-2 or TRBV6-3 to TRBJ2-7, with D unresolved. The sequencing input was blood. This CDR3 reads CASSYSSPSYEQYF. DNA of the CDR3: TGTGCCAGCAGTTACTCGTCCCCCTCCTACGAGCAGTACTTC.